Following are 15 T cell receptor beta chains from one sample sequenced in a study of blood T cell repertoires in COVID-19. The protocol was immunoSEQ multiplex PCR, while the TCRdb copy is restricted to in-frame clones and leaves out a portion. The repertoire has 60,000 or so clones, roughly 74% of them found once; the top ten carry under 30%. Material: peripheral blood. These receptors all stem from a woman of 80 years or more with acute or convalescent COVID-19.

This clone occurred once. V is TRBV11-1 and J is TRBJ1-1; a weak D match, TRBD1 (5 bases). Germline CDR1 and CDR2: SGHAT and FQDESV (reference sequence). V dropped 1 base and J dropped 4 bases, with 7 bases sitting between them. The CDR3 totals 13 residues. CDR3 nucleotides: TGTGCCAGCAGCTTAGGGGGCCGCACTGAAGCTTTCTTT. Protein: CASSLGGRTEAFF.

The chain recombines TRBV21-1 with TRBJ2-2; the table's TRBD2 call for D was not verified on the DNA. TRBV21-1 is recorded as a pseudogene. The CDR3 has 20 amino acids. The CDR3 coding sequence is TGTGCCAGCAGCAAAGGTCCGCGGATCCCCGGGACTAGCTCCCGCGGGGAGCTGTTTTTT. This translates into CASSKGPRIPGTSSRGELFF.

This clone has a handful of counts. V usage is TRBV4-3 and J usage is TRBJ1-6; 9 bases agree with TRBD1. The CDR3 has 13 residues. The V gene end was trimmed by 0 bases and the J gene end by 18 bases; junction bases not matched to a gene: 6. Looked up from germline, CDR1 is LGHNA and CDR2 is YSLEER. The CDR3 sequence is CASSQEMWTGAHF. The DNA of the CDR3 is TGCGCCAGCAGCCAAGAAATGTGGACAGGGGCCCACTTT.

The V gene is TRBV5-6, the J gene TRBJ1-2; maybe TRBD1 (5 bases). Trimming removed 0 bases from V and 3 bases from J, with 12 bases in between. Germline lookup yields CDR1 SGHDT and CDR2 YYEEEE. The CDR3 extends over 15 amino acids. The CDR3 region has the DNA TGTGCCAGCAGCTTGGCGCCGACAGACGACTATGGCTACACCTTC. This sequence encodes CASSLAPTDDYGYTF.

CDR3 nucleotides: TGTGCCAGCAGACGCAGGGAGGTTCTCTACAATGAGCAGTTCTTC. Its translation is CASRRREVLYNEQFF. The chain recombines TRBV7-9 with TRBJ2-1, with D possibly being TRBD2 (6 bases). The CDR3 runs to 15 residues. Trimming cost V 6 bases and J 3 bases, with 15 bases left between them. Germline lookup yields CDR1 SEHNR and CDR2 FQNEAQ (reference sequence).

For the CDR3, the DNA is TGTGCCAGCAGTGATGGGGGGACAGGTACCTACGAGCAGTACTTC. It translates to CASSDGGTGTYEQYF. This chain joins TRBV6-1 and TRBJ2-7; 8 bases agree with TRBD1. Germline CDR1 reads MNHNS; CDR2 reads SASEGT. There are 15 residues in the CDR3. After removal of 3 bases from V and 2 bases from J, the junction contained 6 bases not matched to a gene.

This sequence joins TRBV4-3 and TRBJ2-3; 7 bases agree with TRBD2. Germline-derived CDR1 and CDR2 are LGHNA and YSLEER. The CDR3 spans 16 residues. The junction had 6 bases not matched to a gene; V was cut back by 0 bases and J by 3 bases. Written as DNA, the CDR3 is TGCGCCAGCAGCCAAGAGAATCTAGCGGTTACAGATACGCAGTATTTT. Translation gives CASSQENLAVTDTQYF.

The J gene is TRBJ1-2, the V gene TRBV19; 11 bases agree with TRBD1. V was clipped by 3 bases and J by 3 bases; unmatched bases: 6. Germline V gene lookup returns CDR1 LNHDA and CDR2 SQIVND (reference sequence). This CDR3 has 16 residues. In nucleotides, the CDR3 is TGTGCCAGTAGTATCGGACAGGGGGCTTACGACTATGGCTACACCTTC. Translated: CASSIGQGAYDYGYTF.

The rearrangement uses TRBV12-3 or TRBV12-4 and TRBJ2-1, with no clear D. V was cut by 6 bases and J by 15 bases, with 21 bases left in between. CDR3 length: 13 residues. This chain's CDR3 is CASRRTSAAPPFF. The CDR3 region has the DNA TGTGCCAGCAGACGTACCTCGGCGGCTCCCCCGTTCTTC.

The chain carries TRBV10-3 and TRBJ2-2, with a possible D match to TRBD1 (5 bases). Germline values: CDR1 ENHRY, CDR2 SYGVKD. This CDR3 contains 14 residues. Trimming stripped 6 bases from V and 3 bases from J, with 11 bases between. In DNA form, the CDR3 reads TGTGCCATCAGCCCTGGACAAGACACCGGGGAGCTGTTTTTT. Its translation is CAISPGQDTGELFF.

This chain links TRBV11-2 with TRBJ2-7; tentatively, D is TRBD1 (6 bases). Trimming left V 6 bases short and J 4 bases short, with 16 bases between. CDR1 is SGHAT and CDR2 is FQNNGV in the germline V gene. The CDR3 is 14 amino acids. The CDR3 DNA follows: TGTGCCAGCAGTCGGTCCACAGGGAAGTACGAGCAGTACTTC. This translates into CASSRSTGKYEQYF.

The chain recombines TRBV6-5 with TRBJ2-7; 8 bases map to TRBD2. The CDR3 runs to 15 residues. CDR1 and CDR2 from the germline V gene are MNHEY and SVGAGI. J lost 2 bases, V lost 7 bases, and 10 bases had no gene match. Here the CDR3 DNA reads TGTGCCAGCACCGGACCGAGCGGGAGTCCCTACGAGCAGTACTTC. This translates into CASTGPSGSPYEQYF.

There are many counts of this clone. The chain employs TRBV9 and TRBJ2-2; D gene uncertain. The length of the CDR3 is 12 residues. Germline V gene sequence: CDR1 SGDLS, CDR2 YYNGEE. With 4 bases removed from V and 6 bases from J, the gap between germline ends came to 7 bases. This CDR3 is CASSPPAGELFF. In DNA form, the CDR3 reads TGTGCCAGCAGCCCTCCTGCCGGGGAGCTGTTTTTT. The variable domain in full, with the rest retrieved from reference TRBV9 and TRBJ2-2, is DSGVTQTPKHLITATGQRVTLRCSPRSGDLSVYWYQQSLDQGLQFLIQYYNGEERAKGNILERFSAQQFPDLHSELNLSSLELGDSALYFCASSPPAGELFFGEGSRLTVL.

As DNA, the CDR3 is TGCGCCAGCAGCTTGTCTCAGAATCGCTACACCTTC. It translates to CASSLSQNRYTF. V and J are TRBV5-1 and TRBJ1-2; D not resolved. Looked up from germline, CDR1 is SGHRS and CDR2 is YFSETQ. Trimming took off 1 base at V and 9 bases at J, with 10 bases between the two ends. This CDR3 contains 12 residues.

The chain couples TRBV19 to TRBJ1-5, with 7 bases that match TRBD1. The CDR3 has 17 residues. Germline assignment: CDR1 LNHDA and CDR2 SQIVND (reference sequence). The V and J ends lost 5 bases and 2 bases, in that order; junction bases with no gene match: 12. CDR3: CASSPTTAGGGNQPQHF. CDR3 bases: TGTGCCAGTAGTCCAACAACGGCAGGGGGTGGCAATCAGCCCCAGCATTTT.